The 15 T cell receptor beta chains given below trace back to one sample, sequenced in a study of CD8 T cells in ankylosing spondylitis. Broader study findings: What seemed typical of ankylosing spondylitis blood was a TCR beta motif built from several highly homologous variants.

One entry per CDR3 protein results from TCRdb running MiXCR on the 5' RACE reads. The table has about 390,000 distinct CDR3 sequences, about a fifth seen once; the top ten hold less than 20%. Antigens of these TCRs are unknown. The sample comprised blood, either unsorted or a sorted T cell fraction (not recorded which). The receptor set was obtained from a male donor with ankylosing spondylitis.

CDR3 residues: CASRRDRVEKLFF. The CDR3 DNA is TGTGCCAGCAGAAGGGACAGGGTTGAAAAACTGTTTTTT. The gene calls are TRBV2 and TRBJ1-4, with TRBD1 matching over 9 bases. V lost 6 bases to trimming and J lost 7 bases; unmatched junction nucleotides: 3. CDR3 length: 13 amino acids. Germline assignment: CDR1 SNHLY and CDR2 FYNNEI.

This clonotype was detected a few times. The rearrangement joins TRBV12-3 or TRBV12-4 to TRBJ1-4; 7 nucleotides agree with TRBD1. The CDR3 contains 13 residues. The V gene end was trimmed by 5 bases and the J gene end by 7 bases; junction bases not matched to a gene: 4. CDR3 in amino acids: CASSPTGTEKLFF. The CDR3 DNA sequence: TGTGCCAGCAGTCCGACAGGGACTGAAAAACTGTTTTTT.

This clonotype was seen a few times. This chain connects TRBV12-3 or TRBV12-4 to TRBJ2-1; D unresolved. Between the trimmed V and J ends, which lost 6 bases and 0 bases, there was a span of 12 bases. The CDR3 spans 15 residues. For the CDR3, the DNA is TGTGCCAGCAGCAAAGACATCCGCTCCTACAATGAGCAGTTCTTC. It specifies CASSKDIRSYNEQFF.

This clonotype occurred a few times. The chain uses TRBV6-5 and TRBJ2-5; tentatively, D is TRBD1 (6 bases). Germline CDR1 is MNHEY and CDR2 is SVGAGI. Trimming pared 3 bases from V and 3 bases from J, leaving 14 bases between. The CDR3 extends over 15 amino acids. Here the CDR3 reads CASSYWGRNKETQYF. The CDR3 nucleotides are TGTGCCAGCAGTTATTGGGGGCGAAATAAAGAGACCCAGTACTTC.

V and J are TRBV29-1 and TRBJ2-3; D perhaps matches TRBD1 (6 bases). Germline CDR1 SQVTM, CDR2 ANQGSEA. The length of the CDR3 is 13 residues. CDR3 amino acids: CSGTGQSLDTQYF. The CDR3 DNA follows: TGCAGTGGTACTGGACAGTCGCTGGATACGCAGTATTTT.

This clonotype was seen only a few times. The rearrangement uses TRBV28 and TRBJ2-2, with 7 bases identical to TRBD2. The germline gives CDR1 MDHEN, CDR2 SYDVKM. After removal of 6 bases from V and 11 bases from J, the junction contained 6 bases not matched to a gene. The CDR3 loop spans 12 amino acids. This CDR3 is CASSQGTTELFF. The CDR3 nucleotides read TGTGCCAGCAGCCAAGGGACTACCGAGCTGTTTTTT.

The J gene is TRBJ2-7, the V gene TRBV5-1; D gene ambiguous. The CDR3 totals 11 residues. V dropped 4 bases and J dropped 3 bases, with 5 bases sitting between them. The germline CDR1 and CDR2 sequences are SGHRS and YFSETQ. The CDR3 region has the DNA TGCGCCAGCAGCGGGGACTACGAGCAGTACTTC. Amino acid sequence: CASSGDYEQYF.

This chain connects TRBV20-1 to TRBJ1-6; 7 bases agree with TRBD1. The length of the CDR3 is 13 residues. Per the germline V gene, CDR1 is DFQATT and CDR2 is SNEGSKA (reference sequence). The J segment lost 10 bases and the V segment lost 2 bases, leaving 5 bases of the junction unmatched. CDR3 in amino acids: CSARLGGGSPLHF. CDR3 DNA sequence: TGCAGTGCTAGATTAGGGGGCGGGTCACCCCTCCACTTT.

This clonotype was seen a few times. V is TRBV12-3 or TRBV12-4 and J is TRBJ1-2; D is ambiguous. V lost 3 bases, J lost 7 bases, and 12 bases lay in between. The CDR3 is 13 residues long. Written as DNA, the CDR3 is TGTGCCAGCAGTTTGGAGCGTCTTAGTGGCTACACCTTC. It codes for CASSLERLSGYTF.

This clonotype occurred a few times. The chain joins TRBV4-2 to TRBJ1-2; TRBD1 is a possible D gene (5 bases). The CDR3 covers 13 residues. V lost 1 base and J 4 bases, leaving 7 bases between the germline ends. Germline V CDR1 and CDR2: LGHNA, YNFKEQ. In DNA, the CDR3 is TGTGCCAGCAGCCAAGCGGGGGGCTATGGCTACACCTTC. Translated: CASSQAGGYGYTF.

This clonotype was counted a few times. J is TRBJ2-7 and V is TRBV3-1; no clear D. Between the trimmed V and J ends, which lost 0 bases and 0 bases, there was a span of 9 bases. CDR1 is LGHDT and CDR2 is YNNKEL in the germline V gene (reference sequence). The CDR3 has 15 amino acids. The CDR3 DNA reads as TGTGCCAGCAGCCAAGATAGGGTAAGCTCCTACGAGCAGTACTTC. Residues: CASSQDRVSSYEQYF.

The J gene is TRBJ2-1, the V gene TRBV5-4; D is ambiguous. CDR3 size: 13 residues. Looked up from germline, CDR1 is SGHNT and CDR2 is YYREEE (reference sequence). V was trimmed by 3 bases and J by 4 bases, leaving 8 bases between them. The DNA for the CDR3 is TGTGCCAGCAGCTCCCCCAGATACAATGAGCAGTTCTTC. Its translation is CASSSPRYNEQFF.

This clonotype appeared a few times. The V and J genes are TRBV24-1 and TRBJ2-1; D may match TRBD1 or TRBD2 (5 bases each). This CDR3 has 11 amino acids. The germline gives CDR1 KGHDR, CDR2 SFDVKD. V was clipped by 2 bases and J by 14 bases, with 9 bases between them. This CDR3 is CATSDSGRKFF. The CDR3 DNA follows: TGTGCCACCAGTGATTCGGGACGAAAGTTCTTC.

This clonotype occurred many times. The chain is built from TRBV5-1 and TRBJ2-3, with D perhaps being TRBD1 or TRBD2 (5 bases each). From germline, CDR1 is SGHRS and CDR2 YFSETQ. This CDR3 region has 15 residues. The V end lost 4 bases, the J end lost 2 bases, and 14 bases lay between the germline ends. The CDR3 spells CASSPRGAYTDTQYF. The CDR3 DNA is TGCGCCAGCAGCCCGAGGGGCGCCTACACAGATACGCAGTATTTT. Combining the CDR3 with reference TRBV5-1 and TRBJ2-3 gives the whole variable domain KAGVTQTPRYLIKTRGQQVTLSCSPISGHRSVSWYQQTPGQGLQFLFEYFSETQRNKGNFPGRFSGRQFSNSRSEMNVSTLELGDSALYLCASSPRGAYTDTQYFGPGTRLTVL.

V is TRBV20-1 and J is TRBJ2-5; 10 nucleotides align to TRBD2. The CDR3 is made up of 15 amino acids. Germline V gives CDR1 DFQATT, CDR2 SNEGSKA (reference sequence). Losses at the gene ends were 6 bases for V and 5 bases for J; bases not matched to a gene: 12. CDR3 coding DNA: TGCAGTGCGGACGTGAGCGGGAGGGCTCGGGAGACCCAGTACTTC. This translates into CSADVSGRARETQYF.